A selection of T cell receptor beta chains follows, all from one sample in a study of T cell changes during pregnancy in multiple sclerosis. The data were produced by immunoSEQ multiplex PCR, yet TCRdb's version contains in-frame clones alone and is incomplete. This repertoire shows about 80,000 clones, around 93% found once; its top ten account for about 2.3%. The sample consisted of peripheral blood, taken in the third trimester of pregnancy. The origin of the receptors is a female donor with multiple sclerosis, enrolled in a pregnancy study. Each CDR3 is given with its conserved first and last residue. The order of the fields is J gene, V gene, D gene, clone size, CDR3 DNA, CDR3 protein. The D gene is left open where the match is weak. Clone size is given for some rows only: seen once, a few or many times, or a class if the clone is expanded.

J gene: TRBJ2-3
V gene: TRBV11-3
D gene: TRBD1
clone size: NA
CDR3 DNA: TGTGCCAGCAGCTCCTACGGGACAGACCCTGATACGCAGTATTTT
CDR3 protein: CASSSYGTDPDTQYF

J gene: TRBJ1-4
V gene: TRBV5-1
D gene: TRBD1
clone size: NA
CDR3 DNA: TGCGCCAGCAGCGGGGGGACAGGGGAAAATGAAAAACTGTTTTTT
CDR3 protein: CASSGGTGENEKLFF

J gene: TRBJ2-1
V gene: TRBV19
D gene: TRBD1
clone size: NA
CDR3 DNA: TGTGCCAGTGTGGCAGGGACAGGGGGCTACAATGAGCAGTTCTTC
CDR3 protein: CASVAGTGGYNEQFF

J gene: TRBJ2-7
V gene: TRBV7-6
D gene: NA
clone size: NA
CDR3 DNA: TGTGCCAGCAGCGCTTGGGCAGCCCAGTACGAGCAGTACTTC
CDR3 protein: CASSAWAAQYEQYF

J gene: TRBJ1-2
V gene: TRBV2
D gene: TRBD1
clone size: NA
CDR3 DNA: TGTGCCAGAACCGGGACAGGCGTTTATGGCTACACCTTC
CDR3 protein: CARTGTGVYGYTF

J gene: TRBJ1-1
V gene: TRBV7-9
D gene: NA
clone size: NA
CDR3 DNA: TGTGCCAGCAGCTCAGTGTATGGTGAAGCTTTCTTT
CDR3 protein: CASSSVYGEAFF

J gene: TRBJ1-1
V gene: TRBV7-9
D gene: TRBD1
clone size: NA
CDR3 DNA: TGTGCCAGCCGGACAGGGGGCGCAGAGCCGTTTTCTGAAGCTTTCTTT
CDR3 protein: CASRTGGAEPFSEAFF

J gene: TRBJ1-1
V gene: TRBV10-3
D gene: TRBD1
clone size: NA
CDR3 DNA: TGTGCCACCAGGACAGGGGGCTTGAACACTGAAGCTTTCTTT
CDR3 protein: CATRTGGLNTEAFF

J gene: TRBJ2-7
V gene: TRBV9
D gene: NA
clone size: NA
CDR3 DNA: TGTGCCAGCAGCGAGTCGGGGAACTCCTACGAGCAGTACTTC
CDR3 protein: CASSESGNSYEQYF

J gene: TRBJ2-7
V gene: TRBV5-1
D gene: TRBD1
clone size: NA
CDR3 DNA: TGCGCCAGCAGCCCGGAATGGACAGGGGCTTACGAGCAGTACTTC
CDR3 protein: CASSPEWTGAYEQYF

J gene: TRBJ2-2
V gene: TRBV13
D gene: TRBD2
clone size: NA
CDR3 DNA: TGTGCCAGCTTGGGACTAGCGGATTTAACCGGGGAGCTGTTTTTT
CDR3 protein: CASLGLADLTGELFF

J gene: TRBJ1-6
V gene: TRBV4-1
D gene: NA
clone size: NA
CDR3 DNA: TGCGCCAGCAGCCAAGAAGGGACTATTAATTCACCCCTCCACTTT
CDR3 protein: CASSQEGTINSPLHF

J gene: TRBJ2-1
V gene: TRBV5-6
D gene: NA
clone size: NA
CDR3 DNA: TGTGCCAGCAGCTCCTTGACAGTCAATGAGCAGTTCTTC
CDR3 protein: CASSSLTVNEQFF

J gene: TRBJ2-1
V gene: TRBV4-1
D gene: TRBD2
clone size: NA
CDR3 DNA: TGCGCCAGCAGCCAAGAGGGGGAATTTCGACTAGCGGACTACAATGAGCAGTTCTTC
CDR3 protein: CASSQEGEFRLADYNEQFF

J gene: TRBJ2-4
V gene: TRBV10-3
D gene: TRBD1
clone size: NA
CDR3 DNA: TGTGCCATCAGGCCGGGACAGGGGGGTGCCAAAAACATTCAGTACTTC
CDR3 protein: CAIRPGQGGAKNIQYF

J gene: TRBJ2-1
V gene: TRBV20-1
D gene: TRBD2
clone size: NA
CDR3 DNA: TGCACCGGGGGGTCTAACAATGAGCAGTTCTTC
CDR3 protein: CTGGSNNEQFF

J gene: TRBJ2-3
V gene: TRBV11-3
D gene: TRBD2
clone size: NA
CDR3 DNA: TGTGCCAGCAGCTTGTCACTAGCGGGGGGCCGCACAGATACGCAGTATTTT
CDR3 protein: CASSLSLAGGRTDTQYF

J gene: TRBJ2-6
V gene: TRBV7-3
D gene: TRBD1
clone size: NA
CDR3 DNA: TGTGCCAGCAGCTTAGCGGGACAGGCCAGCTCTGGGGCCAACGTCCTGACTTTC
CDR3 protein: CASSLAGQASSGANVLTF

J gene: TRBJ2-3
V gene: TRBV6-4
D gene: NA
clone size: few
CDR3 DNA: TGTGCCAGCAGTGAATCGGCAGGGGGCACAGATACGCAGTATTTT
CDR3 protein: CASSESAGGTDTQYF

J gene: TRBJ1-2
V gene: TRBV19
D gene: NA
clone size: NA
CDR3 DNA: TGTGCCAGTAGTAGGGGGGGGAGTTATGGCTACACCTTC
CDR3 protein: CASSRGGSYGYTF

J gene: TRBJ1-1
V gene: TRBV30
D gene: TRBD1
clone size: NA
CDR3 DNA: TGTGCCTGGAGCCCCCAGGGGGGAACTGAAGCTTTCTTT
CDR3 protein: CAWSPQGGTEAFF

J gene: TRBJ2-3
V gene: TRBV4-2
D gene: TRBD2
clone size: NA
CDR3 DNA: TGTGCCAGCAGCCAGAAAACTAGCGGGGGGCCGGTTTTAGATACGCAGTATTTT
CDR3 protein: CASSQKTSGGPVLDTQYF

J gene: TRBJ1-1
V gene: TRBV10-2
D gene: TRBD1
clone size: NA
CDR3 DNA: TGCGCCAGCAGGGGGACAGACCTAACCGAAGCTTTCTTT
CDR3 protein: CASRGTDLTEAFF

J gene: TRBJ2-2
V gene: TRBV5-1
D gene: TRBD2
clone size: NA
CDR3 DNA: TGCGCCAGCCAGCATCGGGGGGCCGGGGAGCTGTTTTTT
CDR3 protein: CASQHRGAGELFF

J gene: TRBJ2-3
V gene: TRBV9
D gene: TRBD2
clone size: NA
CDR3 DNA: TGTGCCAGCAGCGTTCTCAGCGGGGGTCGCACAGATACGCAGTATTTT
CDR3 protein: CASSVLSGGRTDTQYF

J gene: TRBJ2-2
V gene: TRBV27
D gene: NA
clone size: NA
CDR3 DNA: TGTGCCAGCAGTTTCGGGGGGCAGACCGGGGAGCTGTTTTTT
CDR3 protein: CASSFGGQTGELFF

J gene: TRBJ2-3
V gene: TRBV10-3
D gene: NA
clone size: NA
CDR3 DNA: TGTGCCGGACTATTCGAGGGCGGGGGCACAGATACGCAGTATTTT
CDR3 protein: CAGLFEGGGTDTQYF

J gene: TRBJ1-1
V gene: TRBV25-1
D gene: NA
clone size: NA
CDR3 DNA: TGTGCCAGCAGACAAGCAGGGGCTATATCTGAAGCTTTCTTT
CDR3 protein: CASRQAGAISEAFF

J gene: TRBJ1-2
V gene: TRBV5-5
D gene: NA
clone size: NA
CDR3 DNA: TGTGCCAGCAGCTTACAAGGGGGGGGAGCTAACTATGGCTACACCTTC
CDR3 protein: CASSLQGGGANYGYTF

J gene: TRBJ2-3
V gene: TRBV5-4
D gene: TRBD2
clone size: NA
CDR3 DNA: TGTGCCAGCAGCTTGTGGGCGGGGGAGGATACGCAGTATTTT
CDR3 protein: CASSLWAGEDTQYF

J gene: TRBJ1-6
V gene: TRBV12-5
D gene: NA
clone size: NA
CDR3 DNA: TGTGCTAGTGGTTTCGACCAAGACAGACGGAATTCACCCCTCCACTTT
CDR3 protein: CASGFDQDRRNSPLHF

J gene: TRBJ1-1
V gene: TRBV4-2
D gene: TRBD1
clone size: NA
CDR3 DNA: TGTGCCAGCAGCCGGGACAGTCTTGAGAACACTGAAGCTTTCTTT
CDR3 protein: CASSRDSLENTEAFF

J gene: TRBJ2-2
V gene: TRBV5-1
D gene: NA
clone size: NA
CDR3 DNA: TGCGCCAGCAGCTTTACAGAGGGCCGGACCGGGGAGCTGTTTTTT
CDR3 protein: CASSFTEGRTGELFF

J gene: TRBJ1-2
V gene: TRBV27
D gene: TRBD1
clone size: NA
CDR3 DNA: TGTGCCAGCAGTTTGACCCTGGGACAGGGAATCGGTGGCTACACCTTC
CDR3 protein: CASSLTLGQGIGGYTF

J gene: TRBJ1-2
V gene: TRBV28
D gene: NA
clone size: NA
CDR3 DNA: TGTGCCAGCAGTTCCCCTTTGCCTCCCGGGGGGGGTGGCTACACCTTC
CDR3 protein: CASSSPLPPGGGGYTF

J gene: TRBJ1-4
V gene: TRBV11-2
D gene: NA
clone size: NA
CDR3 DNA: TGTGCCAGCAGCTTATTCGGTGCGGTTAATGAAAAACTGTTTTTT
CDR3 protein: CASSLFGAVNEKLFF

J gene: TRBJ1-4
V gene: TRBV12-5
D gene: TRBD1
clone size: NA
CDR3 DNA: TGTGCTAGTGGTTTTGGGACAGGGGGCGAAAAACTGTTTTTT
CDR3 protein: CASGFGTGGEKLFF

J gene: TRBJ1-2
V gene: TRBV7-3
D gene: NA
clone size: NA
CDR3 DNA: TGTGCCAGCAGCTTAACCAGGGCTAACTATGGCTACACCTTC
CDR3 protein: CASSLTRANYGYTF

J gene: TRBJ1-1
V gene: TRBV6-5
D gene: NA
clone size: NA
CDR3 DNA: TGTGCCAGCAGAGGAGGCACCGGGAACACTGAAGCTTTCTTT
CDR3 protein: CASRGGTGNTEAFF

J gene: TRBJ2-2
V gene: TRBV2
D gene: NA
clone size: NA
CDR3 DNA: TGTGCCAGCCGGCGGGTGGGGACCGGGGAGCTGTTTTTT
CDR3 protein: CASRRVGTGELFF

J gene: TRBJ2-2
V gene: TRBV9
D gene: TRBD1
clone size: NA
CDR3 DNA: TGTGCCAGCAGCCCGGGACAGGGAAACACCGGGGAGCTGTTTTTT
CDR3 protein: CASSPGQGNTGELFF